This TCR beta chain appears in the sequencing data of a study of spatial heterogeneity in lung cancer. Study context: Sequence detection consistently recorded a greater number of beta-chain than alpha-chain sequences. For the average unique TCR and UMI combination, more than 8.5 occurrences appeared in raw reads.

TCRdb re-called the 5' RACE reads through MiXCR, storing one row per CDR3 protein. The table has around 40,000 distinct CDR3 sequences, over 6.5% seen once. Time point defined: blood at routine non-recurrence follow-up after resection. The input material, whole RNA from tumor, nontumor lung or frozen PBMC, was sequenced unsorted. This clonotype was counted ten times or more. Germline is not matched at one junction end, which may reflect a read error. Source: PBMCs, taken at follow-up. The clonotype was recovered from a male donor with early-stage non-small cell lung cancer.

CDR3 loop: CASSFTPGQGREKLFF. In DNA, the CDR3 is TGCGCCAGCAGCTTTACTCCGGGCCAGGGCCGTGAAAAACTGTTTTTT. The chain links TRBV7-2 to TRBJ1-4, with a possible D match to TRBD1 (5 bases). The CDR3 runs 16 residues. CDR1 is SGHTA and CDR2 is FQGNSA in the germline V gene. The entire variable domain, with the rest obtained from reference TRBV7-2 and TRBJ1-4, is as follows: GAGVSQSPSNKVTEKGKDVELRCDPISGHTALYWYRQSLGQGLEFLIYFQGNSAPDKSGLPSDRFSAERTGGSVSTLTIQRTQQEDSAVYLCASSFTPGQGREKLFFGSGTQLSVL.